These 8 T cell receptor beta chains were all obtained from the same sample, sequenced in a study of breast tumors, draining lymph nodes, adjacent tissues. TCRdb analysed the multiplex PCR reads with MiXCR anew, one entry per CDR3 protein. This table has approximately 100,000 distinct CDR3 sequences, around 21% appearing once. The lymph nodes were axillary draining lymph nodes from breast cancer patients. The specimen was axillary lymph node tissue. The receptors shown here come from a female donor with breast cancer. Some clones in this sample may be carry-over from other donors' samples.

This clonotype has a count of ten or more. The V gene is TRBV5-5, the J gene TRBJ2-5, with a weak D call TRBD1 (6 bases). The CDR3 runs to 15 residues. The germline V gene has CDR1 SGHKS and CDR2 YYEKEE (reference sequence). The germline V and J ends were trimmed by 3 bases and 4 bases, with 16 bases remaining between them. The CDR3 loop reads CASSSSRGGRETQYF. The CDR3 bases are TGTGCCAGCAGCTCCTCCAGGGGTGGGCGAGAGACCCAGTACTTC.

On this clonotype itself: Its ends do not fully match the called genes, so a read error is possible. The rearrangement joins TRBV5-1 to TRBJ2-7, with no clear D. The CDR3 covers 15 residues. CDR1 SGHRS and CDR2 YFSETQ come from the germline V gene. The CDR3 nucleotides read TGCGCCTGCAGCATCGACTGGGGAACCGGCTACGAGCAGTACTTC. Translated, it gives CACSIDWGTGYEQYF. Looking up the rest from reference TRBV5-1 and TRBJ2-7 gives the full variable domain: KAGVTQTPRYLIKTRGQQVTLSCSPISGHRSVSWYQQTPGQGLQFLFEYFSETQRNKGNFPGRFSGRQFSNSRSEMNVSTLELGDSALYLCACSIDWGTGYEQYFGPGTRLTVT.

This clonotype occurred many times. The gene calls are TRBV7-8 and TRBJ2-1; TRBD1 is a possible D gene (6 bases). Trimming removed 5 bases from V and 9 bases from J, with 11 bases in between. This CDR3 has 12 amino acids. CDR1 is SGHVS, CDR2 FQNEAQ, per germline. The CDR3 region has the DNA TGTGCCAGCAGCCTAACAGGGAGTGAGCAGTTCTTC. Residues: CASSLTGSEQFF. The whole variable domain, filled in from reference TRBV7-8 and TRBJ2-1, reads GAGVSQSPRYKVAKRGQDVALRCDPISGHVSLFWYQQALGQGPEFLTYFQNEAQLDKSGLPSDRFFAERPEGSVSTLKIQRTQQEDSAVYLCASSLTGSEQFFGPGTRLTVL.

This clonotype was seen more than once but under ten times. The chain carries TRBV19 and TRBJ2-5, with D possibly called TRBD1 or TRBD2 (6 bases each). This CDR3 contains 15 residues. V lost 3 bases to trimming and J lost 5 bases, with 16 bases between them. Per the germline V gene, CDR1 is LNHDA and CDR2 is SQIVND (reference sequence). CDR3 loop: CASSILWGAEETQYF. The DNA of the CDR3 is TGTGCCAGTAGTATTTTGTGGGGGGCGGAGGAGACCCAGTACTTC.

This clonotype came up many times. The chain links TRBV6-1 to TRBJ1-2; D might be TRBD1 (5 bases). Looked up from germline, CDR1 is MNHNS and CDR2 is SASEGT. There are 13 residues in the CDR3. The V gene lost 3 bases and the J gene lost 7 bases, with 12 bases spanning the gap. In DNA form, the CDR3 reads TGTGCCAGCAGTGACCGGGACCATTCTGGCTACACCTTC. This sequence encodes CASSDRDHSGYTF.

There are many counts of this clonotype. The chain uses TRBV4-1 and TRBJ2-5; tentatively, D is TRBD1 or TRBD2 (6 bases each). CDR1 is MGHRA, CDR2 YSYEKL, per germline. The CDR3 is 16 residues long. V was shortened by 4 bases and J by 1 base, with 16 bases between the two germline ends. CDR3 amino acids: CASSRAPGALQETQYF. The DNA of the CDR3 is TGCGCCAGCAGCCGAGCCCCGGGGGCTCTCCAAGAGACCCAGTACTTC.

There are many counts of this clonotype. The J gene is TRBJ1-3, the V gene TRBV28; D not certain. Looked up from germline, CDR1 is MDHEN and CDR2 is SYDVKM. This CDR3 is 11 amino acids long. V was shortened by 7 bases and J by 2 bases, with 3 bases between the two germline ends. CDR3 region: CASMTGNTIYF. The CDR3 region has the DNA TGTGCCAGCATGACTGGAAACACCATATATTTT.

With regard to this clonotype: This clone may be a read error of a much larger clone one base away. Because it lacks the conserved phenylalanine or tryptophan at the end, this CDR3 is likely a read error. The chain uses TRBV20-1 and TRBJ1-4; D not certain. The germline V and J ends were trimmed by 6 bases and 4 bases, with 9 bases remaining between them. The CDR3 sequence is 12 residues long. CDR1 is DFQATT and CDR2 is SNEGSKA in the germline V gene (reference sequence). The DNA of the CDR3 is TGCAGTGCCAGCAACAGTAATGAAAAACTGTTTTCT. Translating it yields CSASNSNEKLFS.